This T cell receptor beta chain was documented in a study of glioma-infiltrating T cells (dated by TCRdb to the mid-2010s). Concerning the study at large: Low-grade gliomas were represented by WHO grade II oligodendrogliomas or astrocytomas, and glioblastomas were represented by WHO grade IV tumors that were sampled at initial rather than recurrent diagnosis. Dexamethasone was administered to glioma patients for six or fewer days before surgery. Sequencing coverage of roughly 4- to 10-fold of 1 million or so peripheral T cells was targeted for blood libraries. The paired cohort comprised three low-grade glioma patients, about 8 primary glioblastoma patients and three non-glioma patients contributing non-neoplastic brain tissue. Glioma tissue, non-neoplastic brain tissue and matched peripheral blood mononuclear cells were used as sources from which TCR alpha- and beta-chain repertoires were sequenced. Each tissue-infiltrating repertoire was compared with the same patient's peripheral blood repertoire to measure divergence between tissue and blood T-cell populations. The paper's findings and limits, for the study overall: A signature set of shared blood CDR3 motifs marked patients with low tissue-blood divergence and was depleted in highly divergent patients. Group comparisons were based on small numbers of patients: three non-neoplastic, three low-grade glioma and roughly 8 glioblastoma patients. VJ-independent divergence between tissue and blood was lower than expected in non-neoplastic patients but higher than expected in all gliomas, particularly low-grade gliomas. Very few CDR3 sequences were shared between tissue and blood, attributed to high CDR3 diversity and limited sampling.

V loses 5 bases of germline sequence and J loses 3 bases, and the interval between the two ends is 11 bases. CDR3 length: 14 amino acids, cysteine to phenylalanine. Just CDR3 DNA is preserved here, 42 bases in frame from base 1. The iRepertoire nested amplicon-rescue multiplex PCR (arm-PCR) platform was used to amplify TCR alpha and beta CDR3 regions from RNA. The input for one-step reverse transcription and amplification was roughly 95-450 ng of either tissue mRNA or PBMC total RNA. Following bead purification, Illumina adapters were added through a secondary multiplex PCR, and the libraries were then gel-purified between 200 and 400 bp. Internal 6-nucleotide barcodes were carried by the libraries and were used for demultiplexing. Sequencing of the libraries was done on an Illumina MiSeq using 2x220 or 2x250 nucleotide paired-end reads. Processing in the source paper ran as follows. Paired reads were merged using FLASH 1.2.11 and were aligned to the GRCh37 human genome using BWA-MEM, after which TRA and TRB reads were extracted. For V and J assignment, an IMGT-derived reference of cassette sequences and CDR3 motifs that included pseudogenes was used. Reads were translated in three frames, and productive CDR3s were defined as those with a C...FGXG motif and no stop codons. Unique combinations of V-J cassette pair and CDR3 amino acid sequence were defined as clonotypes. Reads were filtered by Hamming distance, with the threshold set by the sequence error rate of each sample in mapped regions. TCRdb handled the public reads itself, with Q25 trimming in fastp and clone calling in MiXCR, and kept productive beta chains. Rows with one shared CDR3 protein collapse into an entry with the most common genes and DNA. TCRdb's processing, not the authors' own work, is the source of the V and J calls. The sample table records more than 350,000 distinct CDR3 sequences; 41% of these occur just once. The ten largest clones take up around 12% of the sample.

Immediately after resection, surgical brain or tumor specimens were cryofrozen in liquid nitrogen, with peripheral blood cells collected concurrently. Worth noting for this clonotype: What antigen it recognizes has not been identified. No base qualities exist here, and no much larger clone lies one base off it.

This sequence uses TRBV12-3 or TRBV12-4 and TRBJ2-1; the best D guess is TRBD1, with 6 bases matching. The source is a human donor with low-grade glioma or glioblastoma, undergoing nonglioma brain surgery, or in good health (not recorded which). The sample consisted of glioma tissue, nonneoplastic brain tissue, or PBMCs (not recorded which). The CDR3: CASSLGAVYNEQFF. The sequenced DNA is TGTGCCAGCAGTCTGGGGGCAGTCTACAATGAGCAGTTCTTC.